The source of this T cell receptor beta chain is a study of cytomegalovirus exposure and HLA in healthy donors. As to this clone: Antigen unknown.

CDR1 is SGHNT, CDR2 YYREEE, per germline (reference sequence). The CDR3 loop spans 16 amino acids. The V and J ends lost 0 bases and 5 bases, in that order; junction bases with no gene match: 5. Primers for the PCR totalled 60 Vbeta and 13 Jbeta. In the original workflow: Approximately 80 million unique TCR beta chains, about 10 million of them shared, were counted by a later analysis. Repertoires were generated with immunoSEQ multiplex PCR, while TCRdb's copy carries only in-frame clones and drops some. The DNA gave D and trimming, while V, J and clone size come from that table. The data show more than 90,000 clones, about three quarters seen once. Findings of the study overall: A few CMV-associated chains proved CMV antigen-specific in vitro. The authors later found most CMV-associated TCR beta chains appeared HLA-restricted.

This receptor was identified in a man aged 40-49 years in good health and CMV-seropositive. V and J are TRBV5-4 and TRBJ2-5, with 12 bases identical to TRBD2. The sequenced sample was PBMCs. CDR3 DNA sequence: TGTGCCAGCAGCTTGGTCCTAGCGGGAGGGACGGAGACCCAGTACTTC. Amino acid sequence: CASSLVLAGGTETQYF. Full variable domain (rest looked up from reference TRBV5-4 and TRBJ2-5): ETGVTQSPTHLIKTRGQQVTLRCSSQSGHNTVSWYQQALGQGPQFIFQYYREEENGRGNFPPRFSGLQFPNYSSELNVNALELDDSALYLCASSLVLAGGTETQYFGPGTRLLVL.